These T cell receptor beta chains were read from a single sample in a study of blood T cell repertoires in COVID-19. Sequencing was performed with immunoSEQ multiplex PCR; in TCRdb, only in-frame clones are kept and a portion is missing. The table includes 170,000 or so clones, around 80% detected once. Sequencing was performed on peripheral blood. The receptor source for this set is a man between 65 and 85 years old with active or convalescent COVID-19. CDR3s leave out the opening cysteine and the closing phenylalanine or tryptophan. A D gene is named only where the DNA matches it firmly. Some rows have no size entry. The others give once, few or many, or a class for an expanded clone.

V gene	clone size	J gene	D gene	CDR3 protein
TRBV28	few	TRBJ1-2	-	ASITTPGGGYGYT
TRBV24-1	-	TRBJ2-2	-	ATGQGIYWTNTGELF
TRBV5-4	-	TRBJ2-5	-	ASSQSETQY
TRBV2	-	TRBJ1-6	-	ASSRDTWGNSPLH
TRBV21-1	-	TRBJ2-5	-	ASSKGGGRAGETQY
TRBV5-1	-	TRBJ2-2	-	ASISAGAGTGELF
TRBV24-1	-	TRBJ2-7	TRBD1	ATSETGNHEQY
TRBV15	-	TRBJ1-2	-	ATSRDREIYGYT
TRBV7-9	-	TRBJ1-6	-	ASSPGGGENSPLH
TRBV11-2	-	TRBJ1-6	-	ASSLGRGSRSPLH
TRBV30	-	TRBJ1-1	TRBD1	AWSLSRGTEAF
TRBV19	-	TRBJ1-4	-	ASSIEAAPATNEKLF
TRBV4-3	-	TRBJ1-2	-	ASSQVSPNYGYT
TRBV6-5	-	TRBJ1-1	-	ASRRGSTIIAEAF
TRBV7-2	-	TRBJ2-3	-	ASSLEGVGTDTQY
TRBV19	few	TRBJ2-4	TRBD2	ASSLTAAGVGAKNIQY
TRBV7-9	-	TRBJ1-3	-	ASSSQGGNTIY
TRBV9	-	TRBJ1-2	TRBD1	ASSVDRGGYT
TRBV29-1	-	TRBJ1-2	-	SVEEDIINGYT
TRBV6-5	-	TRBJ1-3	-	ASRTRDSGNTIY
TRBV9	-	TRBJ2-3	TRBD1	ASSVGDRGDTQY
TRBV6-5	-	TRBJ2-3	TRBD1	ATGDSGQSTDTQY
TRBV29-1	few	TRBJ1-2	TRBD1	SVERQGYGYT
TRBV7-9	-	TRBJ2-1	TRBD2	ASSLVWTSSYNEQF
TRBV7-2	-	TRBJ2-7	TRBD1	ASSPPGTGSTWQY
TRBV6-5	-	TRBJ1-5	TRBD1	ASRTGEQPQH
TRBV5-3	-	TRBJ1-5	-	ARSAQYSNQPQH
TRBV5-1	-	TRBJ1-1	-	ASSLPSPPYINTEAF
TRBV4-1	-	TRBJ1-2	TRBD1	ASSQGGQAPYGYT
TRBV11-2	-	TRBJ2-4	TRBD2	ASSLDGGLAGAKNIQY
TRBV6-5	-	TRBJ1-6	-	ASSTEQRNSPLH
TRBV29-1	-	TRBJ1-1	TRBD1	SVDGQGFPEAF
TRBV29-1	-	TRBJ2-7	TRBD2	SVTGGTSGLDYEQY
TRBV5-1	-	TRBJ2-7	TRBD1	ASSFQGAPYEQY
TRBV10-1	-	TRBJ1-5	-	ASSEGAWGNQPQH
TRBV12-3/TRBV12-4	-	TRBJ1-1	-	ASSWGSEAF
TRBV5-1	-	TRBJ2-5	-	ASSVRGVGETQY
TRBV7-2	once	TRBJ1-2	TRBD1	ASSLVGTGRGTSYGYT
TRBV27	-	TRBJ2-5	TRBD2	ASRGLAGGEKTQY
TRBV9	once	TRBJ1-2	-	ASSPTPFVTDGYGYT
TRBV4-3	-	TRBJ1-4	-	ASSQGRTNEKLF
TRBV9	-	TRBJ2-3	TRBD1	ASSVQGAADTQY
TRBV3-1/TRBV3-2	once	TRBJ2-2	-	ASSQRVPGELF
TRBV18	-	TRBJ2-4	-	ASSPPGGPKNIQY
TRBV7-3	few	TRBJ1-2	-	ASSSTVYGYT
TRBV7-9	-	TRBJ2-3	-	ASSLVGEGTQY
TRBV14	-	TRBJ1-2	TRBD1	ASSPLGQGGGYT
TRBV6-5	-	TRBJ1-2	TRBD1	ASSSTGGAEGYT
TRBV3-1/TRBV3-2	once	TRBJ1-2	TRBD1	ASSQTTGAGGYT
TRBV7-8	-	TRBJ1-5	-	ASSLVGAGQPQH
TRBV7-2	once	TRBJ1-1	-	ASSSPGGGNTEAF
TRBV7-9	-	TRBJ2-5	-	ASSGGAGETQY
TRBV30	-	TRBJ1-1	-	AWRRTGQDGEAF
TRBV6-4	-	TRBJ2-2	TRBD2	ASVGLAATGELF
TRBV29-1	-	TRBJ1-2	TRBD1	SVSDAGTVSDGYT
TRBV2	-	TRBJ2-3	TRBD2	ASRTRPGGNTDTQY
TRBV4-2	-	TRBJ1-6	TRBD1	ASSQSPDRASPLH